This T cell receptor (beta chain) was retrieved from a study of shared clonotypes between healthy human individuals. Study-level results: Rarefaction gave evidence that sorted-subset sequencing remained incomplete despite large depth. About 5% of naive CD4 clonotypes were shared across a few donors. Against clonotypes common to all four donors, non-shared ones had lower generation probabilities.

It was CD45RO-negative cells, positively selected for CCR7, that made up naive CD8 cells, with terminally differentiated effector memory CD45RA+ cells excluded. Genomic DNA of each subset was evenly split across several immunoSEQ plates. Some clones are missing from TCRdb's copy, which holds only in-frame ones; the method was immunoSEQ multiplex PCR. Of about 1,900,000 clones listed, 85% to 95% were seen once; the top ten hold under 1.5%. With respect to this clone: Its matching antigen is unknown.

The CDR3 has 15 residues. Trimming took off 3 bases at V and 2 bases at J, with 13 bases between the two ends. Germline CDR1 and CDR2: SEHNR and FQNEAQ (reference sequence). The source of this sequence is a man aged 18 to 30 in good health. The sample was naive CD8+ T cells sorted from blood. The chain couples TRBV7-9 to TRBJ1-1; maybe TRBD1 (5 bases). The CDR3 bases are TGTGCCAGCAGCTTCTGGTGGGGGAGAAACACTGAAGCTTTCTTT. Translating it yields CASSFWWGRNTEAFF.